This is a list of T cell receptor beta chains from one sample in a study of cytomegalovirus exposure and HLA in healthy donors. The protocol was immunoSEQ multiplex PCR, while the TCRdb copy is restricted to in-frame clones and leaves out a portion. The sample yields 150,000 to 200,000 clones, around 83% seen once. Sequencing input: PBMCs. The receptors come from a man in his forties or fifties in good health and CMV-seropositive. Both conserved end residues are part of each CDR3. Fields, in order: V gene, J gene, clone size, D gene, CDR3 length, CDR3 DNA, CDR3 protein. D genes are given only for firm matches. A row's size may be missing; if present it is once, few, many or a size class.

TRBV6-1	TRBJ1-4	.	.	14	TGTGCCAGCAGTGAAACCAGGGGATGGGAAAAACTGTTTTTT	CASSETRGWEKLFF
TRBV30	TRBJ1-5	few	TRBD1	14	TGTGCCGGGAGCACAGGGGCCAGCAATCAGCCCCAGCATTTT	CAGSTGASNQPQHF
TRBV7-6	TRBJ1-6	.	TRBD1	15	TGTGCCAGCAGCGGAGGTGGGACAGGGATTTCACCCCTCCACTTT	CASSGGGTGISPLHF
TRBV28	TRBJ2-4	.	TRBD1	16	TGTGCCAGCAGTCTCCAGGGGGGACAGGGACCAAACATTCAGTACTTC	CASSLQGGQGPNIQYF
TRBV7-9	TRBJ2-1	.	TRBD1	13	TGTGCCTACAGGGGACGGACTGTGGATGAGCAGTTCTTC	CAYRGRTVDEQFF
TRBV19	TRBJ1-1	few	.	11	TGTGCAACGGGTACCAGGGCTGAAGCTTTCTTT	CATGTRAEAFF
TRBV7-2	TRBJ2-7	.	.	14	TGTGCCAGCAGCTCCTTAGGGGCTTCCTACGAGCAGTACTTC	CASSSLGASYEQYF
TRBV7-3	TRBJ2-5	.	.	13	TGTGCCAGCAGCTTAAGCGCAGGAAAGACCCAGTACTTC	CASSLSAGKTQYF
TRBV10-3	TRBJ1-2	.	.	13	TGTGCCATCAGTGAGTCTGCAGGCCATGGCTACACCTTC	CAISESAGHGYTF
TRBV6-6	TRBJ2-1	few	.	11	TGTGCCAGCAGGAGCGGGTATGAGCAGTTCTTC	CASRSGYEQFF
TRBV11-2	TRBJ2-1	.	TRBD2	16	TGTGCCAGCAGCACCTTTAGCGGGAACCCTCCCAATGAGCAGTTCTTC	CASSTFSGNPPNEQFF
TRBV7-3	TRBJ1-1	.	TRBD1	16	TGTGCCAGCAGTACCCGGACAGGGTCTCTGTCCTCTGAAGCTTTCTTT	CASSTRTGSLSSEAFF
TRBV9	TRBJ1-5	.	.	17	TGTGCCAGCAGCACGGGAGCACGGACGGGAATGGATCAGCCCCAGCATTTT	CASSTGARTGMDQPQHF
TRBV27	TRBJ2-1	.	.	14	TGTGCCAGCAGTTTCGCGGGACGCACCAATGAGCAGTTCTTC	CASSFAGRTNEQFF
TRBV7-9	TRBJ2-5	once	.	15	TGTTCCAGCAGCCCAGTACAGACAGTTCAAGAGACCCAGTACTTC	CSSSPVQTVQETQYF
TRBV19	TRBJ2-6	.	.	16	TGTGCCAGTAGTATGGGACGACAGGCTGGGGCCAACGTCCTGACTTTC	CASSMGRQAGANVLTF
TRBV7-9	TRBJ2-7	.	TRBD1	17	TGTGCCAGCAGCCCTCCAAGATCCGGGACAGGGTTCAACGAGCAGTACTTC	CASSPPRSGTGFNEQYF
TRBV2	TRBJ1-4	.	.	12	TGTGCCAGCAGGCGGGCAAATGAAAAACTGTTTTTT	CASRRANEKLFF
TRBV9	TRBJ2-3	.	TRBD2	17	TGTGCCAGCAGCGCCAAATTGGGACTAGCGGGCACAGATACGCAGTATTTT	CASSAKLGLAGTDTQYF
TRBV6-5	TRBJ2-7	once	TRBD1	14	TGTGCCAGCAGCTGGGACAGGGAATACTACGAGCAGTACTTC	CASSWDREYYEQYF
TRBV6-5	TRBJ2-7	.	TRBD1	14	TGTGCCAGCAGTTACGGACAGGGTATGCGGGAGCAGTACTTC	CASSYGQGMREQYF
TRBV6-6	TRBJ1-2	.	.	14	TGTGCCAGCAGTTACGCGGGGACGACTAATCACTACACCTTC	CASSYAGTTNHYTF
TRBV6-5	TRBJ2-1	once	TRBD1	16	TGTGCCAGCAGTTGGACAGGGAGATCCTCCTACAATGAGCAGTTCTTC	CASSWTGRSSYNEQFF
TRBV2	TRBJ1-2	.	TRBD1	15	TGTGCCAGCAGACTCCTGGACAGGGGAGGGTATGGCTACACCTTC	CASRLLDRGGYGYTF
TRBV28	TRBJ1-2	.	.	15	TGTGCCAGCAGTTTAGTCCCCCCGGGGGGGGATGGCTACACCTTC	CASSLVPPGGDGYTF
TRBV7-9	TRBJ2-6	.	.	17	TGTGCCAGCAGGCCGGGCACGGACAGCTCTGGGGCCAACGTCCTGACTTTC	CASRPGTDSSGANVLTF
TRBV7-2	TRBJ2-3	.	TRBD2	19	TGTGCCAGCAGCCCGACGTGGACTAGCGGGGTAATCGGGCGGGATACGCAGTATTTT	CASSPTWTSGVIGRDTQYF
TRBV4-1	TRBJ1-4	.	TRBD1	15	TGCGCCAGCAGCCAACCGGGACAGACTAATGAAAAACTGTTTTTT	CASSQPGQTNEKLFF
TRBV5-6	TRBJ2-7	.	.	16	TGTGCCAGCAGTAAGCTTATGGTCGGTAGCTCCTACGAGCAGTACTTC	CASSKLMVGSSYEQYF
TRBV29-1	TRBJ2-3	.	.	13	TGCAGCGTTGGTGCAGGGGGGACAGATACGCAGTATTTT	CSVGAGGTDTQYF
TRBV2	TRBJ2-1	.	TRBD1	15	TGTGCCAGCACCTCACAGGGGACAGGGGCTTATGAGCAGTTCTTC	CASTSQGTGAYEQFF
TRBV4-2	TRBJ2-2	.	TRBD2	18	TGTGCCAGCAGCCAAGGATTCGCGGGGGGCAAGAACACCGGGGAGCTGTTTTTT	CASSQGFAGGKNTGELFF
TRBV4-1	TRBJ1-4	few	TRBD1	16	TGCGCCAGCAGCCAAGGGACAGGGGGCTGGGGTGAAAAACTGTTTTTT	CASSQGTGGWGEKLFF
TRBV28	TRBJ2-7	.	TRBD2	16	TGTGCCAGCAGTGCGGGACTAGCGGGGGGGCTCTACGAGCAGTACTTC	CASSAGLAGGLYEQYF
TRBV28	TRBJ2-7	.	.	15	TGTGCCAGCAGTTTACCGAGCTTACAGGGTTACGAGCAGTACTTC	CASSLPSLQGYEQYF
TRBV10-3	TRBJ1-3	.	TRBD1	16	TGTGCCATCAGTGACTCAACGAGGGGACAGGGTGACACCATATATTTT	CAISDSTRGQGDTIYF
TRBV4-1	TRBJ2-1	.	TRBD2	14	TGCGCCAGCAGCCGGACTAGCGGGTGGGATGAGCAGTTCTTC	CASSRTSGWDEQFF
TRBV5-1	TRBJ1-1	.	.	14	TGCGCCAGCAGCAAGGTCCGGGGGAACACTGAAGCTTTCTTT	CASSKVRGNTEAFF
TRBV19	TRBJ1-1	.	TRBD1	19	TGTGCCAGTAGACCTTTGATCGACAGGGGCTCGTTCCAGAACACTGAAGCTTTCTTT	CASRPLIDRGSFQNTEAFF
TRBV28	TRBJ2-6	.	TRBD1	19	TGTGCCAGCGCCTGGCCTCAGGGGACAGGGGTGTCTGGGGCCAACGTCCTGACTTTC	CASAWPQGTGVSGANVLTF
TRBV14	TRBJ2-7	.	.	18	TGTGCCAGCAGCCAAAGGGCCCTCGGGGACACCTTCTCCTACGAGCAGTACTTC	CASSQRALGDTFSYEQYF
TRBV28	TRBJ2-2	.	.	15	TGTGCCAGCAGTTTAGTTTTCGCGAACACCGGGGAGCTGTTTTTT	CASSLVFANTGELFF
TRBV5-1	TRBJ2-5	.	.	13	TGCGCCAGCAGCTCCCCCACTAGAGAGACCCAGTACTTC	CASSSPTRETQYF
TRBV11-2	TRBJ1-2	.	TRBD1	17	TGTGCCAGCAGCTTAGGGCAGGGGGCCAACCACTTCTATGGCTACACCTTC	CASSLGQGANHFYGYTF
TRBV10-1	TRBJ2-7	once	TRBD1	15	TGCGCCAGCAGTGACCCCGGGACAGGGTTATACGAGCAGTACTTC	CASSDPGTGLYEQYF
TRBV5-1	TRBJ2-3	once	TRBD2	14	TGCGCCAGCAGCTACGGGGACTACACAGATACGCAGTATTTT	CASSYGDYTDTQYF
TRBV10-3	TRBJ2-7	.	.	13	TGTGCCATCAGTGAGGGCAGGGGCGACGAGCAGTACTTC	CAISEGRGDEQYF
TRBV2	TRBJ2-7	.	TRBD1	14	TGTGCCAGCAGTGGACAGGGCGAGGGGAGCGAGCAGTACTTC	CASSGQGEGSEQYF
TRBV5-1	TRBJ1-1	.	.	18	TGCGCCAGCAGCTTGGAGAAACCCAGGACAGAACCGAACACTGAAGCTTTCTTT	CASSLEKPRTEPNTEAFF
TRBV13	TRBJ2-5	.	TRBD1	15	TGTGCCAGCAGCCGGACAGGGTTTTTTGGCGAGACCCAGTACTTC	CASSRTGFFGETQYF
TRBV5-6	TRBJ1-4	.	.	16	TGTGCCAGCAGCTTGAGGGGGGGCACCATCAATGAAAAACTGTTTTTT	CASSLRGGTINEKLFF
TRBV15	TRBJ2-7	few	TRBD1	16	TGTGCCACCAGCAGAGATATGGGACAGGGTACGACCGAGCAGTACTTC	CATSRDMGQGTTEQYF
TRBV7-3	TRBJ2-1	once	TRBD1	20	TGTGCCAGCAGCCTTTACCTAGCCGGGACAGGGGGCATAACCTACAATGAGCAGTTCTTC	CASSLYLAGTGGITYNEQFF
TRBV4-2	TRBJ2-3	.	.	16	TGTGCCAGCAGCCAAGTTTCTTTGGCTGTCACAGATACGCAGTATTTT	CASSQVSLAVTDTQYF
TRBV28	TRBJ1-1	few	.	14	TGTGCCAGCAGTCTCCTTGGGGCTAACGGTGAAGCTTTCTTT	CASSLLGANGEAFF
TRBV15	TRBJ2-7	.	TRBD2	16	TGTGCCACCAGTTCGTTCGGCGGGGGACGGTCCTACGAGCAGTACTTC	CATSSFGGGRSYEQYF
TRBV5-4	TRBJ2-7	.	TRBD1	15	TGTGCCAGCAGCTTGGGGGGGACAGCTGCCTACGAGCAGTACTTC	CASSLGGTAAYEQYF
TRBV7-9	TRBJ1-4	.	.	15	TGTGCCAGCAGCCTAGGGACTGCAACTAATGAAAAACTGTTTTTT	CASSLGTATNEKLFF
TRBV27	TRBJ1-2	.	.	17	TGTGCCAGCAGCCCCCGTACCCGGACAGACATAAACTATGGCTACACCTTC	CASSPRTRTDINYGYTF
TRBV10-3	TRBJ1-1	.	.	11	TGTGCCATCAGCAAGGGGACTGAAGCTTTCTTT	CAISKGTEAFF